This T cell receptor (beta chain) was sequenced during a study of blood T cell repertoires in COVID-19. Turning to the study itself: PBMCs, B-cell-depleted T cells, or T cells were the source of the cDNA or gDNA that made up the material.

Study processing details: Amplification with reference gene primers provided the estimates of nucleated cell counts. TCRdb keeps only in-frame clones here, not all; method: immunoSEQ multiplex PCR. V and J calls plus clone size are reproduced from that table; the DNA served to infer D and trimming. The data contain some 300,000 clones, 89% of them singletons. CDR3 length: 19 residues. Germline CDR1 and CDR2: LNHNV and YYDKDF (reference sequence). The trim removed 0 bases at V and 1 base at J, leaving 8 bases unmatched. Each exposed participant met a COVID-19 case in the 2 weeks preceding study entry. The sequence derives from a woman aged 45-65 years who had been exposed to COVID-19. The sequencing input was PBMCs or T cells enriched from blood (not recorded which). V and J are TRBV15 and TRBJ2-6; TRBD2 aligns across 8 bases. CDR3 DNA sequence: TGTGCCACCAGCAGAGATAGCGGGGCCGAATATTCTGGGGCCAACGTCCTGACTTTC. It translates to CATSRDSGAEYSGANVLTF.